This T cell receptor beta chain was sequenced in a study of blood T cell repertoires in COVID-19 (dated by TCRdb to the early 2020s). For the wider study: Samples covering the acute and convalescent phases of COVID-19 were provided by collaborators in the United States, Italy and Spain. Where available, HLA class I and class II types were taken from metadata supplied by the sample provider and were not determined by assay-based typing. The prospective study material was composed of cDNA or gDNA derived from T cells, B-cell-depleted T cells, or PBMCs. Samples came from the ongoing ImmuneRACE study (first 160 participants) plus 1,254 subjects from 6 global collaborators. The dataset comprised deeply sampled blood TCRbeta repertoires from subjects exposed to, actively infected with, or recovered from COVID-19. A freely available public database, intended as a resource for researchers studying the immune response to SARS-CoV-2, is where the repertoires were released. Sample metadata almost always included a de-identified subject ID, COVID-19 status, age in years and sex.

From the cysteine up to the phenylalanine, the CDR3 has a length of 15 residues. Only the CDR3 portion is preserved as DNA: 45 bases, with reading frame beginning at the first base. V loses 6 bases at its end and J loses 1 base; junction bases beyond the gene matches: 7. For CDR1 and CDR2, the germline V gene (reference sequence) lists SGHAT and FQDESV. The immunoSEQ Assay, a bias-controlled multiplex PCR, was used to amplify TCRbeta CDR3 regions from genomic DNA. On the authors' methods: Nucleated cell counts per sample were estimated from amplification of reference gene primers within the assay. To quantify the absolute abundance of each unique TCRbeta CDR3 rearrangement, sequence reads were collapsed and filtered. For each sample, productive Simpson clonality was calculated as the square root of Simpson's diversity index over productive rearrangements. The table was pulled from immuneACCESS by TCRdb, which kept in-frame rearrangements only. Such tables lose some clones; where checked, under half of the loss comes from unresolved V genes, and the rest has no known cause. V, J and clone size reflect that table, while D and trimming were determined from the DNA. This sample comprises over 150,000 clones, approximately 90% of them detected only once. Jointly, the top ten make up over 2% of the sample.

Samples from volunteer blood donors who had recovered from COVID-19 were contributed by a second Seattle source. The collaborating institutions used their own protocols to collect whole blood in K2EDTA tubes. For TCRbeta analysis, collaborator samples were shipped as frozen whole blood, as isolated PBMCs, or as DNA extracted from either sample type. Overall results and qualifications from the work: The amount of clinical and demographic metadata varied by source and participant and was provided uncurated.

For this clone: The specificity of this receptor is unknown. There are no base qualities to consult, and no much larger clone falls within one base.

The clonotype comes from a man between 45 and 60 years old who had recovered from COVID-19. Specimen: peripheral blood. The sequence is built from TRBV11-1 and TRBJ2-5; a stretch of 8 junction bases matches TRBD1. Read as DNA, the sequence is TGTGCCAGCAGGTCGACGGGACAGGCCCAAGAGACCCAGTACTTC. Protein translation: CASRSTGQAQETQYF.